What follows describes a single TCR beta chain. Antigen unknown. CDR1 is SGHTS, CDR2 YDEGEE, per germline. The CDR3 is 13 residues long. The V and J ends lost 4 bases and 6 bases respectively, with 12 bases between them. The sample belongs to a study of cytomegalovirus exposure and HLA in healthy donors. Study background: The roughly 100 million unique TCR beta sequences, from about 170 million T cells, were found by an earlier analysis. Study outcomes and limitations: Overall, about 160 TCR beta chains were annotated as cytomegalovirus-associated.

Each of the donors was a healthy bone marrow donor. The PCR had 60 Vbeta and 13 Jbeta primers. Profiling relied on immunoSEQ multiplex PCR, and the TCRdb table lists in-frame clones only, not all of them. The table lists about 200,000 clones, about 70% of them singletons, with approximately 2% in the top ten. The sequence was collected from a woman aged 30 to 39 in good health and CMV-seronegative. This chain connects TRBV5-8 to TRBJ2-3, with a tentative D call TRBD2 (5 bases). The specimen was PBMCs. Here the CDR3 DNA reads TGTGCCAGCAGCCGCCCGGAGGTGGATACGCAGTATTTT. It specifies CASSRPEVDTQYF.